This entry lists 2 T cell receptor beta chains sequenced from one sample in a study of blood T cell repertoires in COVID-19. Sequencing was performed with immunoSEQ multiplex PCR; in TCRdb, only in-frame clones are kept and a portion is missing. The sample lists about 56,000 clones, around 89% occurring once. Sequencing input: peripheral blood. Every receptor here comes from a human donor in a cohort sampled during active COVID-19.

V is TRBV21-1 and J is TRBJ2-7; no check of the table's D call, TRBD1, against the DNA was made. TRBV21-1 counts as a pseudogene. CDR3 length: 18 amino acids. The CDR3 protein is CASSKGQGAPHLFYEQYF. CDR3 nucleotides: TGTGCCAGCAGCAAGGGACAGGGGGCCCCTCACCTTTTCTACGAGCAGTACTTC.

V is TRBV15 and J is TRBJ2-7; tentatively, D is TRBD1 (6 bases). V shed 5 bases and J shed 2 bases, with 16 bases lying between them. Per germline, CDR1 LNHNV and CDR2 YYDKDF (reference sequence). This CDR3 spans 15 amino acids. CDR3 DNA: TGTGCCACCAGCGCCCCGGGACACGTTGCCTACGAGCAGTACTTC. It is translated as CATSAPGHVAYEQYF.